This T cell receptor beta chain came from a study of OX40 agonist ivuxolimab in advanced cancers. The protocol was immunoSEQ multiplex PCR, while the TCRdb copy is restricted to in-frame clones and leaves out a portion. This table holds about 15,000 clones, 80% to 85% found once. This clone came up once. Deletions cut 0 bases from V and 3 bases from J, with 10 bases between. Germline V CDR1 and CDR2: SGHRS, YFSETQ. This CDR3 comprises 14 residues. The sample was CD4+ or CD8+ T cells sorted from blood, taken in a trial of the OX40 agonist ivuxolimab. The chain employs TRBV5-1 and TRBJ2-7, with unresolved D. The source is an adult with an advanced solid tumor such as melanoma, head and neck, liver or kidney cancer. CDR3 sequence: CASSLEPGGYEQYF. CDR3 DNA: TGCGCCAGCAGCTTGGAACCGGGTGGCTACGAGCAGTACTTC.